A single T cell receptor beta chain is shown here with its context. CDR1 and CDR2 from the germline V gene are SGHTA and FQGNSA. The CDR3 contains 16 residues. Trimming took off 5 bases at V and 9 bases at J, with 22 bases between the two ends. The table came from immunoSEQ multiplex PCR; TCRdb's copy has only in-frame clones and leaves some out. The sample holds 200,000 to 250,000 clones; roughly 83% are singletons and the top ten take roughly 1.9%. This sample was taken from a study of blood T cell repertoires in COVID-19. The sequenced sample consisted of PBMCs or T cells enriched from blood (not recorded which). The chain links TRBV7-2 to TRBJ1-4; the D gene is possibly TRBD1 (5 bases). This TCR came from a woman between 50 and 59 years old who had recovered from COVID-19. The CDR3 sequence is CASSQNGGRGSKKLFF. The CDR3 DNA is TGTGCCAGCAGCCAAAACGGGGGTCGGGGGAGTAAAAAACTGTTTTTT.